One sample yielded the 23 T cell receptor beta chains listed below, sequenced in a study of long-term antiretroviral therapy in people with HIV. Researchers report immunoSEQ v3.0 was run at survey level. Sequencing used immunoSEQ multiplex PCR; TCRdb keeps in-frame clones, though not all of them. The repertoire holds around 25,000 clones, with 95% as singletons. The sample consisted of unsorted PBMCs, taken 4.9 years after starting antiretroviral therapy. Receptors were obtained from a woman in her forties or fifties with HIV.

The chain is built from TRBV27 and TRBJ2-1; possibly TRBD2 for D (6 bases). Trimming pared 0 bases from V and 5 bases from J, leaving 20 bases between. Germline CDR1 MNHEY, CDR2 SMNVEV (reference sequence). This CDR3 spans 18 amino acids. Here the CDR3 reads CASSLSLAMRPINNEQFF. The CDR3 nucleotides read TGTGCCAGCAGTTTATCTCTAGCGATGAGGCCCATTAACAATGAGCAGTTCTTC.

CDR3 in DNA: TGTGCCAGCAGCGTAGGAGGAGGGGGGAGCGAGCAGTACTTC. Translated, it gives CASSVGGGGSEQYF. The chain has TRBV9 and TRBJ2-7; TRBD1 or TRBD2 may be the D gene (6 bases each). Germline-derived CDR1 and CDR2 are SGDLS and YYNGEE. The CDR3 covers 14 residues. Trimming left V 0 bases short and J 6 bases short, with 13 bases between. The full variable domain, in which reference TRBV9 and TRBJ2-7 provide the parts outside the CDR3, is DSGVTQTPKHLITATGQRVTLRCSPRSGDLSVYWYQQSLDQGLQFLIQYYNGEERAKGNILERFSAQQFPDLHSELNLSSLELGDSALYFCASSVGGGGSEQYFGPGTRLTVT.

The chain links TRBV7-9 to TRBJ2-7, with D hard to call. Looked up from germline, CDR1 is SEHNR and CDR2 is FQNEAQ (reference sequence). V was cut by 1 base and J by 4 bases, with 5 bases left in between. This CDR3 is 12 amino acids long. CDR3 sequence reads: CASSLGTYEQYF. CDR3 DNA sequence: TGTGCCAGCAGCTTAGGAACTTACGAGCAGTACTTC. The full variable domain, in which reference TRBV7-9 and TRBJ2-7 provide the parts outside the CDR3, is DTGVSQNPRHKITKRGQNVTFRCDPISEHNRLYWYRQTLGQGPEFLTYFQNEAQLEKSRLLSDRFSAERPKGSFSTLEIQRTEQGDSAMYLCASSLGTYEQYFGPGTRLTVT.

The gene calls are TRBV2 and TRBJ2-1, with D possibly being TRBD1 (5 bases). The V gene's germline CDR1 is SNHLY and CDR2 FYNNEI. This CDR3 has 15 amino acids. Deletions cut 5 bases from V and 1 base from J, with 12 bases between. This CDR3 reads CASSRTPGSYNEQFF. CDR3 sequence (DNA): TGTGCCAGCAGTCGGACACCCGGTTCCTACAATGAGCAGTTCTTC.

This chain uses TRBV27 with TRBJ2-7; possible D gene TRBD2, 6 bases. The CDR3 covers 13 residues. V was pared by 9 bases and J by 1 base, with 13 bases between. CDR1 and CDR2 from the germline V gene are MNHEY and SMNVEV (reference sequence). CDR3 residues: CASLAYPSYEQYF. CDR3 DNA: TGTGCCAGTCTAGCGTACCCATCCTACGAGCAGTACTTC.

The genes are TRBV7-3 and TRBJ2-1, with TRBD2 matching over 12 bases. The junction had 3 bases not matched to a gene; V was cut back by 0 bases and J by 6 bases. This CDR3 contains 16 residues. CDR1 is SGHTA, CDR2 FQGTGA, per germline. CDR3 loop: CASSLTPSGRANEQFF. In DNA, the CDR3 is TGTGCCAGCAGCTTAACGCCTAGCGGGAGGGCCAATGAGCAGTTCTTC.

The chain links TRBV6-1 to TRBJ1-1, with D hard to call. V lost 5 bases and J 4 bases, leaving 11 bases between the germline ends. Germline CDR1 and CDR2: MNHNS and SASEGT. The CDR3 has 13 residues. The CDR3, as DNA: TGTGCCAGCAGTAACTGGGGAGGCACTGAAGCTTTCTTT. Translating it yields CASSNWGGTEAFF.

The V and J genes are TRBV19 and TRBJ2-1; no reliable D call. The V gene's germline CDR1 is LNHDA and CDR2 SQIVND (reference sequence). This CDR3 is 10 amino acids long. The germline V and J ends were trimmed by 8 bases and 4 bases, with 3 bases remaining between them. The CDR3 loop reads CASGYNEQFF. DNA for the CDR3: TGTGCCAGTGGGTACAATGAGCAGTTCTTC.

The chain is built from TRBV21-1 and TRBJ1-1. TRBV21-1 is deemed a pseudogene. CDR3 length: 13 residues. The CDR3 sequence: CATRSELNTEAFF. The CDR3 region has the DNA TGTGCCACCCGCAGCGAATTGAACACTGAAGCTTTCTTT.

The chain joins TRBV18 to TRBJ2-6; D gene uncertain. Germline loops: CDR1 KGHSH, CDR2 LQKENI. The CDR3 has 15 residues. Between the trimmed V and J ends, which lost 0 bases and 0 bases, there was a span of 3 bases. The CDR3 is CASSPPYSGANVLTF. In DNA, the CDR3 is TGTGCCAGCTCACCACCATACTCTGGGGCCAACGTCCTGACTTTC.

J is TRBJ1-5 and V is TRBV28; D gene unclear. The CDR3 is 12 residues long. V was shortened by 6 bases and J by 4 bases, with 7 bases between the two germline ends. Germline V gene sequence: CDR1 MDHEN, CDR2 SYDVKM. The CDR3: CASRTTNQPQHF. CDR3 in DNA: TGTGCCAGCAGAACGACAAATCAGCCCCAGCATTTT.

Here the CDR3 DNA reads TGCGCCAGCAGGCCCGGGACAGGCACAGATACGCAGTATTTT. Translation: CASRPGTGTDTQYF. The chain couples TRBV5-1 to TRBJ2-3; 7 nucleotides agree with TRBD1. V dropped 5 bases and J dropped 1; count of bases not matched to a gene: 4. The CDR3 has 14 amino acids. Looked up from germline, CDR1 is SGHRS and CDR2 is YFSETQ.

The CDR3 loop is CASSQLSGSLYEQYF. The CDR3, as DNA: TGCGCCAGCAGCCAACTTAGCGGGAGTTTATACGAGCAGTACTTC. The chain recombines TRBV4-1 with TRBJ2-7; 9 bases align to TRBD2. The CDR3 totals 15 residues. From germline, CDR1 is MGHRA and CDR2 YSYEKL. V lost 2 bases, J lost 4 bases, and 6 bases stayed unmatched.

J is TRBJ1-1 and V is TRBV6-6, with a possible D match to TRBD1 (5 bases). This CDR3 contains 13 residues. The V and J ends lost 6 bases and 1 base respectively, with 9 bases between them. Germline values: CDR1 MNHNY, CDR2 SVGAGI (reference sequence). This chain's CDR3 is CASRRRENTEAFF. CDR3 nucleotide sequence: TGTGCCAGCAGGCGCAGGGAGAACACTGAAGCTTTCTTT.

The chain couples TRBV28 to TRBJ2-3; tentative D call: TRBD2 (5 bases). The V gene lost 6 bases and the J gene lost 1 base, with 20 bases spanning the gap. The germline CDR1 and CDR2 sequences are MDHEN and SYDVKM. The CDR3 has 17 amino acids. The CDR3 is CASSMGGPFGGTDTQYF. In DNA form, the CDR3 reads TGTGCCAGCAGCATGGGCGGGCCCTTCGGTGGCACAGATACGCAGTATTTT. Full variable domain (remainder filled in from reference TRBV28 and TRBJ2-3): DVKVTQSSRYLVKRTGEKVFLECVQDMDHENMFWYRQDPGLGLRLIYFSYDVKMKEKGDIPEGYSVSREKKERFSLILESASTNQTSMYLCASSMGGPFGGTDTQYFGPGTRLTVL.

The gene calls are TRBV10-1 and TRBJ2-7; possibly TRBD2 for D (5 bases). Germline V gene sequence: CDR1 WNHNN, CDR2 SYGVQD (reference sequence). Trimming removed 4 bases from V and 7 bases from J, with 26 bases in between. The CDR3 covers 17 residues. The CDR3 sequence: CASSVSAGRGLSEEQYF. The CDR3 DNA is TGCGCCAGCAGTGTAAGCGCGGGCAGAGGGTTATCGGAGGAGCAGTACTTC.

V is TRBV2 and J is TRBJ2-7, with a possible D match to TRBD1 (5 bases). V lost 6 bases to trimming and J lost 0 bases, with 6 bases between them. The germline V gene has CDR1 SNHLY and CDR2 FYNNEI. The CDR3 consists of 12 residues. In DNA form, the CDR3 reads TGTGCCAGCAGGGACAACTCCTACGAGCAGTACTTC. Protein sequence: CASRDNSYEQYF.

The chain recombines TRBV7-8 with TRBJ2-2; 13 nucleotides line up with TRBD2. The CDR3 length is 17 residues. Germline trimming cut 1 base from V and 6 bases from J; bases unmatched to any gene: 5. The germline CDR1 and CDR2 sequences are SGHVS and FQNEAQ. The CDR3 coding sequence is TGTGCCAGCAGCTTAGTAGCGACTAGCGGGAGGTCCGGGGAGCTGTTTTTT. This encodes CASSLVATSGRSGELFF.

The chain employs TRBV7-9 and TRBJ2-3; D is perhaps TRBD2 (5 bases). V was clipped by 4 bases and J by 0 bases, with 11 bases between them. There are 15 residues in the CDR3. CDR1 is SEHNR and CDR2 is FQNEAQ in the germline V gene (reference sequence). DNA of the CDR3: TGTGCCAGCAGCTCCAGCGGCCCGAGCACAGATACGCAGTATTTT. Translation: CASSSSGPSTDTQYF. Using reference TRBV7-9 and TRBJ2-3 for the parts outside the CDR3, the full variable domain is DTGVSQNPRHKITKRGQNVTFRCDPISEHNRLYWYRQTLGQGPEFLTYFQNEAQLEKSRLLSDRFSAERPKGSFSTLEIQRTEQGDSAMYLCASSSSGPSTDTQYFGPGTRLTVL.

CDR3 protein: CASSSRSNQPQHF. CDR3 nucleotide sequence: TGTGCCAGTAGCAGCAGAAGCAATCAGCCCCAGCATTTT. The V gene is TRBV19, the J gene TRBJ1-5; D remains unclear. V lost 6 bases to trimming and J lost 1 base, with 7 bases between them. The germline CDR1 and CDR2 sequences are LNHDA and SQIVND (reference sequence). This CDR3 contains 13 residues.

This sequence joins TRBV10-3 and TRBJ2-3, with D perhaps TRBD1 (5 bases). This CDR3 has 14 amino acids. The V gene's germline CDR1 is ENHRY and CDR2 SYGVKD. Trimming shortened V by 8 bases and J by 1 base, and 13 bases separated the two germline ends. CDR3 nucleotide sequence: TGTGCCATCGGCAGGGAAGGAGGCACAGATACGCAGTATTTT. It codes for CAIGREGGTDTQYF.

CDR3 amino acids: CASSPPRDSPNYGYTF. CDR3 coding DNA: TGTGCCAGCAGCCCTCCTCGGGACAGCCCTAACTATGGCTACACCTTC. The gene calls are TRBV7-9 and TRBJ1-2; 7 positions agree with TRBD1. J gave up 0 bases and V 5 bases, and 9 bases lay outside the gene matches. Germline lookup yields CDR1 SEHNR and CDR2 FQNEAQ (reference sequence). This CDR3 region has 16 residues.

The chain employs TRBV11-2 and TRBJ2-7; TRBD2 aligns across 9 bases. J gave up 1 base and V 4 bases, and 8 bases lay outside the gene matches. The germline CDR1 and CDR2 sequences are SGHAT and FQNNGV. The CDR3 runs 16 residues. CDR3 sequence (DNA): TGTGCCAGCAGCTCCAGACTAGCGGAAGATTCCTACGAGCAGTACTTC. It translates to CASSSRLAEDSYEQYF.